A selection of T cell receptor beta chains follows, all from one sample in a study of monozygotic twins with inflammatory bowel disease. TCRdb re-called the 5' RACE reads; every CDR3 protein appears as one record, without DNA. The sample holds roughly 120,000 distinct CDR3 sequences. The sequencing input was blood. These TCRs come from a human donor with ulcerative colitis or Crohn's disease, or a healthy co-twin of an affected twin (not recorded which). Both conserved end residues are part of each CDR3.

J gene: TRBJ1-2; V gene: TRBV6-2/TRBV6-3; CDR3 protein: CASSPTGAVENYGYTF
J gene: TRBJ2-1; V gene: TRBV5-1; CDR3 protein: CASSLWGREEQFF
J gene: TRBJ2-1; V gene: TRBV25-1; CDR3 protein: CASSRRRDWDYNEQFF
J gene: TRBJ2-7; V gene: TRBV7-2; CDR3 protein: CASSPGTYYEQYF
J gene: TRBJ2-1; V gene: TRBV20-1; CDR3 protein: CSAPLGIAGMYNEQFF
J gene: TRBJ1-4; V gene: TRBV11-3; CDR3 protein: CASSPPGGVRNEKLFF
J gene: TRBJ2-2; V gene: TRBV30; CDR3 protein: CATRIHGAAYLTGELFF
J gene: TRBJ1-2; V gene: TRBV7-2; CDR3 protein: CANSLGAGGQGYTF
J gene: TRBJ2-1; V gene: TRBV7-6; CDR3 protein: CASSPLYGVGYNEQFF
J gene: TRBJ1-4; V gene: TRBV5-1; CDR3 protein: CASSLGAATANEKLFF
J gene: TRBJ2-3; V gene: TRBV7-9; CDR3 protein: CANRTGDTQYF
J gene: TRBJ2-7; V gene: TRBV29-1; CDR3 protein: CSVESSNYEQYF
J gene: TRBJ1-1; V gene: TRBV7-3; CDR3 protein: CATSGGNTEAFF
J gene: TRBJ1-4; V gene: TRBV18; CDR3 protein: CASSPVSGVLFF
J gene: TRBJ1-5; V gene: TRBV28; CDR3 protein: CASSFWGARGNQPQHF
J gene: TRBJ1-3; V gene: TRBV5-1; CDR3 protein: CASSFDGNSGNTIYF
J gene: TRBJ2-3; V gene: TRBV5-4; CDR3 protein: CASSLRGTQYF
J gene: TRBJ1-3; V gene: TRBV10-3; CDR3 protein: CAISEVGGNTIYF
J gene: TRBJ1-6; V gene: TRBV6-5; CDR3 protein: CASSYHPGPGGDSPLHF
J gene: TRBJ2-4; V gene: TRBV20-1; CDR3 protein: CSARVLAKNMQYF
J gene: TRBJ2-5; V gene: TRBV25-1; CDR3 protein: CASSESREGPQETQYF
J gene: TRBJ2-7; V gene: TRBV5-1; CDR3 protein: CASSIQGNHEQYF
J gene: TRBJ2-7; V gene: TRBV5-1; CDR3 protein: CASKSREMEPHEQYF
J gene: TRBJ2-5; V gene: TRBV24-1; CDR3 protein: CATRRCTSGGGETQYF
J gene: TRBJ1-6; V gene: TRBV18; CDR3 protein: CASSPGTAFNSPLHF
J gene: TRBJ1-1; V gene: TRBV12-3/TRBV12-4; CDR3 protein: CASSPSNRDWREGAFF
J gene: TRBJ1-4; V gene: TRBV18; CDR3 protein: CASSPSRVDNEKLFF
J gene: TRBJ2-5; V gene: TRBV6-5; CDR3 protein: CASTRAHQETQYF
J gene: TRBJ1-3; V gene: TRBV5-6; CDR3 protein: CASSFWGTGNTIYF
J gene: TRBJ2-3; V gene: TRBV10-3; CDR3 protein: CAISGERPDRRTDTQYF
J gene: TRBJ2-3; V gene: TRBV5-6; CDR3 protein: CASSWAGTASTDTQYF
J gene: TRBJ2-3; V gene: TRBV11-2; CDR3 protein: CASSLRIGGAGTDTQYF
J gene: TRBJ2-1; V gene: TRBV7-3; CDR3 protein: CASSLSSGSAYNEQFF
J gene: TRBJ2-2; V gene: TRBV9; CDR3 protein: CASSIIGRPTGELFF
J gene: TRBJ1-1; V gene: TRBV6-5; CDR3 protein: CASSRNTEAFF
J gene: TRBJ1-2; V gene: TRBV29-1; CDR3 protein: CSVYDRGYGYTF
J gene: TRBJ1-1; V gene: TRBV5-1; CDR3 protein: CASNQDRFNTEAFF
J gene: TRBJ2-3; V gene: TRBV5-1; CDR3 protein: CASSFKATDTQYF
J gene: TRBJ2-1; V gene: TRBV27; CDR3 protein: CASSLERNVYNEQFF
J gene: TRBJ1-5; V gene: TRBV7-9; CDR3 protein: CASSYPGPGQPQHF
J gene: TRBJ2-5; V gene: TRBV6-1; CDR3 protein: CASSADKQETQYF
J gene: TRBJ2-4; V gene: TRBV5-6; CDR3 protein: CASSLAGGNDMQYF
J gene: TRBJ2-7; V gene: TRBV28; CDR3 protein: CASSPDGDNPQSYEQYF
J gene: TRBJ2-3; V gene: TRBV2; CDR3 protein: CASIEGRGTDTQYF
J gene: TRBJ2-3; V gene: TRBV27; CDR3 protein: CASSLSPTSGYTDTQYF
J gene: TRBJ2-1; V gene: TRBV11-2; CDR3 protein: CASSFTGTSGQLYNEQFF
J gene: TRBJ2-1; V gene: TRBV7-6; CDR3 protein: CASSSGTSGRGEQFF
J gene: TRBJ2-1; V gene: TRBV19; CDR3 protein: CASSIDLGQGRGEQFF
J gene: TRBJ2-1; V gene: TRBV14; CDR3 protein: CASSHLAGGTYNEQFF
J gene: TRBJ2-5; V gene: TRBV29-1; CDR3 protein: CSVEWGGETQYF
J gene: TRBJ1-6; V gene: TRBV25-1; CDR3 protein: CASSDRSRGHNSPLHF
J gene: TRBJ1-4; V gene: TRBV28; CDR3 protein: CASSPPRGATNEKLFF
J gene: TRBJ2-1; V gene: TRBV5-1; CDR3 protein: CASSLRAHYNEQFF
J gene: TRBJ1-6; V gene: TRBV3-1; CDR3 protein: CASSQDMAGGYSPLHF